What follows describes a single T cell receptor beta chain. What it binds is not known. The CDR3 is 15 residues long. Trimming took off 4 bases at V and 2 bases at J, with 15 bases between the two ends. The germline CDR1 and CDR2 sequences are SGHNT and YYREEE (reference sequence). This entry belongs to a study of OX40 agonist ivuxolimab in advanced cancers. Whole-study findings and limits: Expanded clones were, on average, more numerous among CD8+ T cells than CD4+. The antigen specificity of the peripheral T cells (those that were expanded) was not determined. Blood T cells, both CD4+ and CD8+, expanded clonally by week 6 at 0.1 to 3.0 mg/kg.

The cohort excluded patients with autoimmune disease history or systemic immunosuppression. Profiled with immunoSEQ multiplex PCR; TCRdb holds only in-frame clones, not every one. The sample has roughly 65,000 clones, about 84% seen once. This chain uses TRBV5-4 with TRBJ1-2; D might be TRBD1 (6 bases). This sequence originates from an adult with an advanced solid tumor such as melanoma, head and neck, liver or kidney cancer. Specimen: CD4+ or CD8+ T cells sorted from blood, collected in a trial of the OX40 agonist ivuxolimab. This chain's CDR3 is CASSGFSGGNYGYTF. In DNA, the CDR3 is TGTGCCAGCAGCGGCTTTTCCGGGGGCAACTATGGCTACACCTTC.